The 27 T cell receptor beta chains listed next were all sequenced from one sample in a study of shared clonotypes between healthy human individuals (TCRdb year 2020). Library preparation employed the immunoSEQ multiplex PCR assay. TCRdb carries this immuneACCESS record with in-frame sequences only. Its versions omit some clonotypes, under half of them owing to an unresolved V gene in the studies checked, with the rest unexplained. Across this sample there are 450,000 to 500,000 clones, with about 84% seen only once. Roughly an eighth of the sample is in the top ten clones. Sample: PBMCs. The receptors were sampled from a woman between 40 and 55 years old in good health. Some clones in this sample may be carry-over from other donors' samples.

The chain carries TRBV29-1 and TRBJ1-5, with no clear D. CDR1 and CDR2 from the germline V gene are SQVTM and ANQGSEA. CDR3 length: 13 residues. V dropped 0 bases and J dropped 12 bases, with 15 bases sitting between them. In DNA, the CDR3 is TGCAGCGTTGAAGAAGGTCGAGGGAGCCGCCAGCATTTT. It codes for CSVEEGRGSRQHF.

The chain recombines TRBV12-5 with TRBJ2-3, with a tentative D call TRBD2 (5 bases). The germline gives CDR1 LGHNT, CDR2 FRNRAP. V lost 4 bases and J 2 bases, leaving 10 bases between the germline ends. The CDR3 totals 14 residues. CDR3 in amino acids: CASGSGISTDTQYF. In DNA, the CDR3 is TGTGCTAGTGGTTCCGGGATCTCCACAGATACGCAGTATTTT.

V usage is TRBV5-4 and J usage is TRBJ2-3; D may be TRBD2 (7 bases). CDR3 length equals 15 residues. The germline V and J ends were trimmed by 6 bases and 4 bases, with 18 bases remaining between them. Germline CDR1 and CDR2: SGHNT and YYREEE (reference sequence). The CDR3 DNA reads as TGTGCCAGCAACCCTCCGGGGGGCAGCGCAGATACGCAGTATTTT. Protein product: CASNPPGGSADTQYF. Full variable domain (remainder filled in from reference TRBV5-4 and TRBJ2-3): ETGVTQSPTHLIKTRGQQVTLRCSSQSGHNTVSWYQQALGQGPQFIFQYYREEENGRGNFPPRFSGLQFPNYSSELNVNALELDDSALYLCASNPPGGSADTQYFGPGTRLTVL.

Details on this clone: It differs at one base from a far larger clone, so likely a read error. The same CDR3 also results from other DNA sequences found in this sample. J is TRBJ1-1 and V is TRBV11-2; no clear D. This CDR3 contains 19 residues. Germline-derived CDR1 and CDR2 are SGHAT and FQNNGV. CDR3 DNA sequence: TGTGCCAGTAGCTTAGTGGGTCGGTGGGATACAGAGATGAACACTGAAGCTTTCTTT. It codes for CASSLVGRWDTEMNTEAFF. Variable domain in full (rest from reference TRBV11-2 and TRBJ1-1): EAGVAQSPRYKIIEKRQSVAFWCNPISGHATLYWYQQILGQGPKLLIQFQNNGVVDDSQLPKDRFSAERLKGVDSTLKIQPAKLEDSAVYLCASSLVGRWDTEMNTEAFFGQGTRLTVV.

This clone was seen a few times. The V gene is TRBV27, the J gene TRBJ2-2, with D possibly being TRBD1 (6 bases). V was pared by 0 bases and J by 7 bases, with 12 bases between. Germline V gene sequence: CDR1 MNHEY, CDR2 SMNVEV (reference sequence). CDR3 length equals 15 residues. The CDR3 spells CASSLSPRGHGELFF. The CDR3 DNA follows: TGTGCCAGCAGTTTATCCCCCAGGGGCCACGGGGAGCTGTTTTTT.

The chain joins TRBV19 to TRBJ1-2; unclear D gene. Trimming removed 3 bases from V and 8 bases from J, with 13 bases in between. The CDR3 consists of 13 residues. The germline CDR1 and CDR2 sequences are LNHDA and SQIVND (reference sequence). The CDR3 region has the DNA TGTGCCAGTAGTATCGGACTCCTTTCGGGCTACACCTTC. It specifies CASSIGLLSGYTF.

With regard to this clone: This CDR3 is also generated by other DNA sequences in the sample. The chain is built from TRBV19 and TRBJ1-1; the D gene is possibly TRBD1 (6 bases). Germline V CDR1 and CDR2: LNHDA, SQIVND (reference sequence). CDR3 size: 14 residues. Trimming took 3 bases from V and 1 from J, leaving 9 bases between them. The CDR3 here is CASSIPGQNTEAFF. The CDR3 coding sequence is TGTGCCAGTAGTATTCCGGGACAGAACACTGAAGCTTTCTTT.

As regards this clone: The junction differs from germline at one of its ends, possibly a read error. Written as DNA, the CDR3 is TGCGCCAGCAGTTTGGACAGGGGATTGTTCAATGAGCAGTTCTTC. Translation: CASSLDRGLFNEQFF. This sequence joins TRBV5-1 and TRBJ2-1, with 9 bases aligning to TRBD1. Germline V gene lookup returns CDR1 SGHRS and CDR2 YFSETQ. The CDR3 runs 15 residues. The complete variable domain, with remaining parts taken from reference TRBV5-1 and TRBJ2-1, reads KAGVTQTPRYLIKTRGQQVTLSCSPISGHRSVSWYQQTPGQGLQFLFEYFSETQRNKGNFPGRFSGRQFSNSRSEMNVSTLELGDSALYLCASSLDRGLFNEQFFGPGTRLTVL.

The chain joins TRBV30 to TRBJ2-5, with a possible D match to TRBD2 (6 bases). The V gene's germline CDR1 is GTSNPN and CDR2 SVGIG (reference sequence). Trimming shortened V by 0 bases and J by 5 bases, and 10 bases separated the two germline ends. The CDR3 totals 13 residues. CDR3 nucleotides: TGTGCCTGGAGTGTAACTAGCCCGGAGACCCAGTACTTC. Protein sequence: CAWSVTSPETQYF. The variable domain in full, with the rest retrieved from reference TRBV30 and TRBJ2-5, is SQTIHQWPATLVQPVGSPLSLECTVEGTSNPNLYWYRQAAGRGLQLLFYSVGIGQISSEVPQNLSASRPQDRQFILSSKKLLLSDSGFYLCAWSVTSPETQYFGPGTRLLVL.

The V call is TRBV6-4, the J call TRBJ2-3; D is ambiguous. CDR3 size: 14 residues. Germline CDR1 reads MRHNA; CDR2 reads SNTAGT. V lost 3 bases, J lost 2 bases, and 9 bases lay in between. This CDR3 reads CASSDGAITDTQYF. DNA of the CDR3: TGTGCCAGCAGTGATGGTGCGATCACAGATACGCAGTATTTT.

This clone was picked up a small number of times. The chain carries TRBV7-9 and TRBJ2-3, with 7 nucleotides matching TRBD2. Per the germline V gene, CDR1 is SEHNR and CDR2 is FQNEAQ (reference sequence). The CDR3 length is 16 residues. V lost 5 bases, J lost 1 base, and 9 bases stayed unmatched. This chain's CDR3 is CASSPKTSRGTDTQYF. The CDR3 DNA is TGTGCCAGCAGCCCTAAGACTAGCAGGGGCACAGATACGCAGTATTTT. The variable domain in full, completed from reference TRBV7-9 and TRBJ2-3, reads DTGVSQNPRHKITKRGQNVTFRCDPISEHNRLYWYRQTLGQGPEFLTYFQNEAQLEKSRLLSDRFSAERPKGSFSTLEIQRTEQGDSAMYLCASSPKTSRGTDTQYFGPGTRLTVL.

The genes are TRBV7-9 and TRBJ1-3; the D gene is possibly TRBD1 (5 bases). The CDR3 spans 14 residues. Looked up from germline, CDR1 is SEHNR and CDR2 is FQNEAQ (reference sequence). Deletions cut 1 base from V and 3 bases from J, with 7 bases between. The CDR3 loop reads CASSLDGGGNTIYF. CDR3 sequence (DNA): TGTGCCAGCAGCTTAGATGGGGGTGGAAACACCATATATTTT.

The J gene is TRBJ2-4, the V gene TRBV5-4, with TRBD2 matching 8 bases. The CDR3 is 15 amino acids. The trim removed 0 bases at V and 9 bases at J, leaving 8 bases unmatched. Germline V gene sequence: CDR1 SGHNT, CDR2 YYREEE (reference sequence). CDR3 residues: CASSLGLANGVIQYF. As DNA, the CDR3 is TGTGCCAGCAGCTTGGGACTAGCGAATGGGGTCATTCAGTACTTC.

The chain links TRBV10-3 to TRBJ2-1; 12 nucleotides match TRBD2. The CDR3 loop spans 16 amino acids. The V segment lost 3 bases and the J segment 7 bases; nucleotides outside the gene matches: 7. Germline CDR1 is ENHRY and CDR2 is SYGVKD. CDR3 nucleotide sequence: TGTGCCATCAGTGACTCGACTAGCGGGAGTGCGAATGAGCAGTTCTTC. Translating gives CAISDSTSGSANEQFF.

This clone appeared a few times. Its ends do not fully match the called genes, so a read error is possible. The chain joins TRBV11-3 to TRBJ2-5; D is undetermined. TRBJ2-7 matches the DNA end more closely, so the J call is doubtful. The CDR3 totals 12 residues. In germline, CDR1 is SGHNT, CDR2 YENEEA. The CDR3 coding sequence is TGTGCCAGCAGTTTAGACTCCTCCGAGCAGTACTTC. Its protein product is CASSLDSSEQYF.

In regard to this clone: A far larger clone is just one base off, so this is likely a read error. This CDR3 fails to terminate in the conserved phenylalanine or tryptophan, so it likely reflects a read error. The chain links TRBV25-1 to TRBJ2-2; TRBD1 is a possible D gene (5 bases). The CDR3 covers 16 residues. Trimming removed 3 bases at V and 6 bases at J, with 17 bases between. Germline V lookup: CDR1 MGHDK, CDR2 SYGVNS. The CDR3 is CASSDLSGHNAGELFS. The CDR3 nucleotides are TGTGCCAGCAGTGATTTATCAGGACATAACGCCGGGGAGCTGTTTTCT.

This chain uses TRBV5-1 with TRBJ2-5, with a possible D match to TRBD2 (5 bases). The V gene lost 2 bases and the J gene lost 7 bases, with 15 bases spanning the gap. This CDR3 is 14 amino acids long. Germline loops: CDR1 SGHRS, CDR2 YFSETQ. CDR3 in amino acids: CASSFSADSGTQYF. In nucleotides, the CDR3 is TGCGCCAGCAGCTTCTCTGCGGACTCGGGGACCCAGTACTTC.

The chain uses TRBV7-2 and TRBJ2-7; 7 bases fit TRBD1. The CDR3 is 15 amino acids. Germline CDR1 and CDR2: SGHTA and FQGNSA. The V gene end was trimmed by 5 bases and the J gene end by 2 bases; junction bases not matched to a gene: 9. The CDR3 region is CASSAGTVNPYEQYF. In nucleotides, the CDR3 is TGTGCCAGCAGCGCCGGGACAGTTAATCCCTACGAGCAGTACTTC.

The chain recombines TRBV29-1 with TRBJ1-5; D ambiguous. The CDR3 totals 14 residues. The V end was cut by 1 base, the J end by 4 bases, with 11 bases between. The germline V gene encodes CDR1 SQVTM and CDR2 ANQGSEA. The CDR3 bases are TGCAGCGTTGAAGTGAACAGACGAAATCAGCCCCAGCATTTT. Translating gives CSVEVNRRNQPQHF.

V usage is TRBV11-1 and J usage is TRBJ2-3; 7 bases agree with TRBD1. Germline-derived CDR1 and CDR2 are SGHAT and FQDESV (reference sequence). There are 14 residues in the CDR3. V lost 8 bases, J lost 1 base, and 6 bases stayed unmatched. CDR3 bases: TGTGCCAGCCGACGACAGGGTGGCACAGATACGCAGTATTTT. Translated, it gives CASRRQGGTDTQYF.

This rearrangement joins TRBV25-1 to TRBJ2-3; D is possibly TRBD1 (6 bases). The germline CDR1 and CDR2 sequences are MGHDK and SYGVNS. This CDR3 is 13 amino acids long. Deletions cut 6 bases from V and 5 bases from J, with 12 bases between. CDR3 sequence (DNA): TGTGCCAGCAGCCGAACAGGGTTAGATACGCAGTATTTT. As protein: CASSRTGLDTQYF.

CDR3 sequence (DNA): TGTGCCGGATCGGGGGAGCTCACTGAAGCTTTCTTT. Translation gives CAGSGELTEAFF. The chain employs TRBV6-1 and TRBJ1-1; a weak D match, TRBD1 (5 bases). Germline assignment: CDR1 MNHNS and CDR2 SASEGT. This CDR3 is built from 12 residues. Deletions cut 11 bases from V and 4 bases from J, with 14 bases between.

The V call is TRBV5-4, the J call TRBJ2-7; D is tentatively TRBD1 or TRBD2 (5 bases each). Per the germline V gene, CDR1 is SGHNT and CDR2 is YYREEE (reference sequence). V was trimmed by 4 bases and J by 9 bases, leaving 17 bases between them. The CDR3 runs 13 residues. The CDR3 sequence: CASSRPGRDRQYF. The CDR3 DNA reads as TGTGCCAGCAGCCGACCCGGAAGGGACCGGCAGTACTTC.

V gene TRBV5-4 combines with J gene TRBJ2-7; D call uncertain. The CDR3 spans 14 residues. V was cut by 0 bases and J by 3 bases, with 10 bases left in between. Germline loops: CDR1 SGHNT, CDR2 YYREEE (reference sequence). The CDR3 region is CASSLVGSSYEQYF. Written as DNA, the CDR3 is TGTGCCAGCAGCTTGGTCGGTTCGAGCTACGAGCAGTACTTC.

This CDR3 is CASSLVRAGTGDYEQYF. The CDR3 DNA follows: TGTGCCAGCAGCTTAGTAAGAGCAGGGACAGGGGACTACGAGCAGTACTTC. The chain uses TRBV7-8 and TRBJ2-7, with 10 bases identical to TRBD1. Trimming at V came to 1 base and at J to 3 bases, leaving 9 bases not matched to a gene. Germline V gene data show CDR1 as SGHVS and CDR2 as FQNEAQ. This CDR3 comprises 17 residues.

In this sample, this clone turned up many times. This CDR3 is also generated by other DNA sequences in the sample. The CDR3 DNA follows: TGTGCCAGCGAGTATTTAGCGGGAGGGGGGACCGGGGAGCTGTTTTTT. Its protein is CASEYLAGGGTGELFF. This chain uses TRBV6-4 with TRBJ2-2; 11 positions agree with TRBD2. V lost 8 bases, J lost 5 bases, and 10 bases stayed unmatched. Germline assignment: CDR1 MRHNA and CDR2 SNTAGT. The CDR3 is made up of 16 amino acids.

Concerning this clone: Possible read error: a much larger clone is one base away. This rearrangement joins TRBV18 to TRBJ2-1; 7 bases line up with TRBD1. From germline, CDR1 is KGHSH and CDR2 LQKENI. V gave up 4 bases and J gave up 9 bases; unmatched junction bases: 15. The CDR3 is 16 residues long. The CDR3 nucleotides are TGTGCCAGCTCACGGACCGGGACAGTGGTGTCTGTTGAGCAGTTCTTC. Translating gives CASSRTGTVVSVEQFF.